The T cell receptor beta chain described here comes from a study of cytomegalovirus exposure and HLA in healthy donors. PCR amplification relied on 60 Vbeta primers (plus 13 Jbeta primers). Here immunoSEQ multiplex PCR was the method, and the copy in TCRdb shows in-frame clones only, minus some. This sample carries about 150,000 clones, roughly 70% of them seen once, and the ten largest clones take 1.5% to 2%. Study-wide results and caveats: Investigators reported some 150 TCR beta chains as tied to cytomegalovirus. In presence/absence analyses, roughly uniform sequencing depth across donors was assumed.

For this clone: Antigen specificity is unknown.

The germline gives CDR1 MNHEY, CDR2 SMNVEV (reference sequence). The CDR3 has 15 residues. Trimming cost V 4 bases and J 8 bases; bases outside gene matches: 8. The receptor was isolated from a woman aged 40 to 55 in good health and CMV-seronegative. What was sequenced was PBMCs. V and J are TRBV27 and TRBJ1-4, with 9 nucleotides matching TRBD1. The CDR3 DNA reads TGTGCCAGCAGTTGGACCGGGACAGGGAGGGAAAAACTGTTTTTT. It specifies CASSWTGTGREKLFF.